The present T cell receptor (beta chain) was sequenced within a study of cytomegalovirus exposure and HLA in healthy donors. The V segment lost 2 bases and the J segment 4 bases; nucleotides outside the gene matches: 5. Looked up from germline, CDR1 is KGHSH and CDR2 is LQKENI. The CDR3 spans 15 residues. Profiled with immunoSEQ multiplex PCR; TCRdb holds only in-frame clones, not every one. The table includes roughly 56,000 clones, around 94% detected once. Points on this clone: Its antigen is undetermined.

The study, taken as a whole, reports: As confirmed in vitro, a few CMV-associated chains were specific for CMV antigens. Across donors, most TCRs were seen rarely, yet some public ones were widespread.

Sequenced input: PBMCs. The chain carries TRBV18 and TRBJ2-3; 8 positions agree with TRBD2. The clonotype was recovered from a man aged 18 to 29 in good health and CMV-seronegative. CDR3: CASSPLPAGADTQYF. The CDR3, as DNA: TGTGCCAGCTCACCATTACCAGCGGGGGCAGATACGCAGTATTTT. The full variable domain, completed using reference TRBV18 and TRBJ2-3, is NAGVMQNPRHLVRRRGQEARLRCSPMKGHSHVYWYRQLPEEGLKFMVYLQKENIIDESGMPKERFSAEFPKEGPSILRIQQVVRGDSAAYFCASSPLPAGADTQYFGPGTRLTVL.